This T cell receptor beta chain was identified during a study of shared clonotypes between healthy human individuals. Genomic DNA of every subset was divided equally among multiple immunoSEQ plates. Some clones are missing from TCRdb's copy, which holds only in-frame ones; the method was immunoSEQ multiplex PCR. The data hold about a million clones, with more than 65% observed a single time. The germline V gene encodes CDR1 MNHEY and CDR2 SVGAGI. The CDR3 contains 15 residues. V lost 7 bases to trimming and J lost 5 bases; unmatched junction nucleotides: 11. The receptor was derived from a man younger than 35 in good health. The chain employs TRBV6-5 and TRBJ2-1, with 7 bases matching TRBD2. Material for sequencing was memory CD4+ T cells sorted from blood. The subset: CD45RA-negative fraction. In DNA form, the CDR3 reads TGTGCCAGCACCTCTATGGGGGGGATGAACAATGAGCAGTTCTTC. Amino acids: CASTSMGGMNNEQFF.